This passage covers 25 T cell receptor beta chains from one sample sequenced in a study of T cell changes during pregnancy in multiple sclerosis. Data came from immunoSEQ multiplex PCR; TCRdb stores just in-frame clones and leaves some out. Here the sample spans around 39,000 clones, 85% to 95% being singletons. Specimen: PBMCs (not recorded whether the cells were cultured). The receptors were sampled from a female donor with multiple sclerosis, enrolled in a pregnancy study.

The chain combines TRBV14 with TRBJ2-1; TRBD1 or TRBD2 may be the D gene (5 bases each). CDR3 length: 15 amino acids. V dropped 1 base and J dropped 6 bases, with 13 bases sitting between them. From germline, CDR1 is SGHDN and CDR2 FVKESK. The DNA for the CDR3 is TGTGCCAGCAGCCAAGGAATCCTTGGGGGCAATGAGCAGTTCTTC. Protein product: CASSQGILGGNEQFF.

CDR3 in amino acids: CASRTGDSNQPQHF. The DNA for the CDR3 is TGTGCCAGCAGAACAGGGGATAGCAATCAGCCCCAGCATTTT. This chain uses TRBV6-6 with TRBJ1-5; 7 bases match TRBD1. The CDR3 length is 14 residues. The J segment lost 0 bases and the V segment lost 6 bases, leaving 2 bases of the junction unmatched. Germline V gene data show CDR1 as MNHNY and CDR2 as SVGAGI (reference sequence).

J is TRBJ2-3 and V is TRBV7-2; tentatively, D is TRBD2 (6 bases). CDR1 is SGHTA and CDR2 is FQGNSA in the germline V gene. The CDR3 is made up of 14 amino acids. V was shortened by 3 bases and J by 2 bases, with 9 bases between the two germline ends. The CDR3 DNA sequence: TGTGCCAGCAGCTTTGGACTAACCACAGATACGCAGTATTTT. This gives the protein CASSFGLTTDTQYF.

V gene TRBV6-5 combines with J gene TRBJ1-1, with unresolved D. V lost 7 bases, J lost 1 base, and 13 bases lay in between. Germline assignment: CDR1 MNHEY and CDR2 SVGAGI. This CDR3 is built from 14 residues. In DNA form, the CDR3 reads TGTGCCAGCATAACGCGACACCCGAACACTGAAGCTTTCTTT. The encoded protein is CASITRHPNTEAFF.

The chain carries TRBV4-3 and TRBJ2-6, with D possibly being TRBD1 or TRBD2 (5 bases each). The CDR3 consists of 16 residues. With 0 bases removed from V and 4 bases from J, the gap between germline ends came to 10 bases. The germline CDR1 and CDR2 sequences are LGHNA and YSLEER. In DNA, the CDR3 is TGCGCCAGCAGCCAAGAGGAAGGGACCGGGGCCAACGTCCTGACTTTC. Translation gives CASSQEEGTGANVLTF.

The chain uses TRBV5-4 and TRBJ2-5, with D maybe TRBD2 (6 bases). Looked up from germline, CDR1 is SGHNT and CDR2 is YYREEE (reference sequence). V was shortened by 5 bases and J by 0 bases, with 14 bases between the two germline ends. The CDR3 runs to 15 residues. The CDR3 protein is CASSSPGLDQETQYF. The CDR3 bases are TGTGCCAGCAGTTCGCCGGGACTGGACCAAGAGACCCAGTACTTC.

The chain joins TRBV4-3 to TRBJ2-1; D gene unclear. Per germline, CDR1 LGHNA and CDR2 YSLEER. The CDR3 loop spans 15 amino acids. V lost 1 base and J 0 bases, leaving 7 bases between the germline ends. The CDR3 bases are TGCGCCAGCAGCCAAGGTCTCGACTCCTACAATGAGCAGTTCTTC. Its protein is CASSQGLDSYNEQFF.

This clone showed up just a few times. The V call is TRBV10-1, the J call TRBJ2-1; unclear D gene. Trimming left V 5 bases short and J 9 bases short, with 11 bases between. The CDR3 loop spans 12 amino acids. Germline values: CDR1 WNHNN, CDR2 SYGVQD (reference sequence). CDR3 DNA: TGCGCCAGCAGTTGGGCTAATGGTGAGCAGTTCTTC. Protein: CASSWANGEQFF.

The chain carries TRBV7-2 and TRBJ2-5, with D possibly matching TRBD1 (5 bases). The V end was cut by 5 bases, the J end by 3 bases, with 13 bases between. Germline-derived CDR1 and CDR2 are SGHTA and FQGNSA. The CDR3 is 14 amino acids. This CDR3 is CASSRSGREETQYF. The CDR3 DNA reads TGTGCCAGCAGCAGAAGTGGCAGGGAAGAGACCCAGTACTTC.

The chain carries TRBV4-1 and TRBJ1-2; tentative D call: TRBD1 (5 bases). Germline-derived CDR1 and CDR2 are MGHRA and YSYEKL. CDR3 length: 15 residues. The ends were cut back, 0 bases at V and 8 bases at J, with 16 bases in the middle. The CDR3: CASSQDQSRVIGYTF. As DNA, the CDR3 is TGCGCCAGCAGCCAAGATCAGTCCAGGGTGATCGGCTACACCTTC.

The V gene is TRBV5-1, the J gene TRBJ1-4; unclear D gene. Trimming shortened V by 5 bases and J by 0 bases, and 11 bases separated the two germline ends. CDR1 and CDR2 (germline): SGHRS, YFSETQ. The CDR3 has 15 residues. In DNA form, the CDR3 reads TGCGCCAGCAGGGAGACATTTGCAACTAATGAAAAACTGTTTTTT. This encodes CASRETFATNEKLFF.

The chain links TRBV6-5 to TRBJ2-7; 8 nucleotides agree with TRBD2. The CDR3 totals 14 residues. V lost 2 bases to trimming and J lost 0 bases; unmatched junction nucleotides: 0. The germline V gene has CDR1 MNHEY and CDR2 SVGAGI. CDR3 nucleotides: TGTGCCAGCAGTTACACTAGCGGCTCCTACGAGCAGTACTTC. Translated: CASSYTSGSYEQYF.

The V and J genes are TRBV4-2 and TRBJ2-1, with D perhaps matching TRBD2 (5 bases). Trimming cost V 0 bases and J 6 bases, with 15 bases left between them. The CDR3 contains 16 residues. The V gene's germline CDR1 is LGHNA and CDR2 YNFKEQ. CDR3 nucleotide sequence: TGTGCCAGCAGCCAAGAATCCGTTAGCGAGGCCAATGAGCAGTTCTTC. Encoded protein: CASSQESVSEANEQFF.

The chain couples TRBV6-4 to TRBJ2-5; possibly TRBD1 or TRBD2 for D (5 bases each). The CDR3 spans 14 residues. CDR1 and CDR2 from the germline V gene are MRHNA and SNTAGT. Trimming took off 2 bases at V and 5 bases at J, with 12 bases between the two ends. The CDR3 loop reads CASSDEAWGETQYF. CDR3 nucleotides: TGTGCCAGCAGTGACGAGGCCTGGGGGGAGACCCAGTACTTC.

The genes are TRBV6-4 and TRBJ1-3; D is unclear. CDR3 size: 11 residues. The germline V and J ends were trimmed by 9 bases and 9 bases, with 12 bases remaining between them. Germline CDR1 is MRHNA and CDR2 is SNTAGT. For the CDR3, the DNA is TGTGCCAGATTCTCCTGGTGCACCATATATTTT. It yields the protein CARFSWCTIYF.

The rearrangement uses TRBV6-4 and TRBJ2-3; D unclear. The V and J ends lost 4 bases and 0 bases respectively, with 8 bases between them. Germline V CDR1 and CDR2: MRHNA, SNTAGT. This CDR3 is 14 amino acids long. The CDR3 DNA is TGTGCCAGCAGTGCTGAGTCCAGCACAGATACGCAGTATTTT. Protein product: CASSAESSTDTQYF.

The CDR3 loop reads CASSQGLGGSYYEQYF. The CDR3 DNA follows: TGCGCCAGCAGCCAAGGATTAGGCGGGAGTTACTACGAGCAGTACTTC. The chain employs TRBV4-3 and TRBJ2-7; 7 bases map to TRBD2. Germline CDR1 reads LGHNA; CDR2 reads YSLEER. Unmatched junction bases numbered 9, after V lost 1 base and J lost 3 bases. The CDR3 is made up of 16 amino acids.

Here the CDR3 DNA reads TGTGCAAGTCGCTTAGGCTTTAGAACTAGCGCGGATACGCAGTATTTT. Translating it yields CASRLGFRTSADTQYF. This chain connects TRBV12-2 to TRBJ2-3; the table's D gene call, TRBD2, was not cross checked with the DNA. TRBV12-2 is a known pseudogene. This CDR3 has 16 amino acids.

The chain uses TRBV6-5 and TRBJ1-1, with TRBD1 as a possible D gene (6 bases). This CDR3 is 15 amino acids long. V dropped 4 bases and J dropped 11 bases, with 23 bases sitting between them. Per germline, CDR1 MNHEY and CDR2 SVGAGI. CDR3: CASSSGVGSHGGAFF. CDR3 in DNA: TGTGCCAGCAGTTCCGGGGTCGGGAGCCACGGGGGCGCTTTCTTT.

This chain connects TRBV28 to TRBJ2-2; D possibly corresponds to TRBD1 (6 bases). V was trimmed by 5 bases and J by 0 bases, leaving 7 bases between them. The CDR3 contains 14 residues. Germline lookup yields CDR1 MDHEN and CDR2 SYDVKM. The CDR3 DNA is TGTGCCAGCAGTCACAGGGCGAACACCGGGGAGCTGTTTTTT. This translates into CASSHRANTGELFF.

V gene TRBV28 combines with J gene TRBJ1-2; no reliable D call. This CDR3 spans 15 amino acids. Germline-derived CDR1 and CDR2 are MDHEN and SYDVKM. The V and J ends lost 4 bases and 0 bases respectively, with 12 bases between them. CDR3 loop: CASSYGRLSNYGYTF. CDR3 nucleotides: TGTGCCAGCAGTTACGGGAGATTATCTAACTATGGCTACACCTTC.

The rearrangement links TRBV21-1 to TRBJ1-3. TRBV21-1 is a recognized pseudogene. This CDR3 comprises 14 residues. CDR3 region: CASVDSSSGNTIYF. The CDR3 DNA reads TGTGCCAGCGTGGACTCTAGCTCTGGAAACACCATATATTTT.

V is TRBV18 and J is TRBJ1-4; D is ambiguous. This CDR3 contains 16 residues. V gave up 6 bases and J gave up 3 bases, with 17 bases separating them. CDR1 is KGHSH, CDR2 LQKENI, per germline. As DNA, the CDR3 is TGTGCCAGCTCCCCGCAGGAGGGAACGGCTAATGAAAAACTGTTTTTT. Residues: CASSPQEGTANEKLFF.

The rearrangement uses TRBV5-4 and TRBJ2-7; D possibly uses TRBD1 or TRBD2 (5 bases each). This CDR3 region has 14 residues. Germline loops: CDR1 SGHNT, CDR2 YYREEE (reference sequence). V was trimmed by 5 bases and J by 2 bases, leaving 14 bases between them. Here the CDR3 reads CASRWDLITYEQYF. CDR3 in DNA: TGTGCCAGCAGATGGGACCTTATCACCTACGAGCAGTACTTC.

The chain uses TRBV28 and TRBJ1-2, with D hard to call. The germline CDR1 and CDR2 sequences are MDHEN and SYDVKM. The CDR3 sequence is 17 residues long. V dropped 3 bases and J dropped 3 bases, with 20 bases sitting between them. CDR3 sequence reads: CASSLWQIKEFDYGYTF. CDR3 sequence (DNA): TGTGCCAGCAGTTTGTGGCAGATAAAGGAGTTTGACTATGGCTACACCTTC.